There are a few counts of the clone carrying this TCR beta chain. The target antigen is unknown. The data are from a study of T cell repertoires in cytomegalovirus infection. Whole-study context: In public TCR beta signatures, there were indications of both CMV infection and matching HLA type.

Study results and limitations: Within the response measured ex vivo, HLA-C-restricted CMV-specific TCR beta clonotypes were dominant.

V lost 1 base and J 5 bases, leaving 11 bases between the germline ends. The CDR3 has 15 residues. CDR1 is MNHEY, CDR2 SVGAGI, per germline. Each CDR3 protein is one row after TCRdb ran MiXCR on the reads. This repertoire shows approximately 180,000 distinct CDR3 sequences, about 21% found once; its top ten account for under 3.5%. The rearrangement links TRBV6-5 to TRBJ1-4, with D perhaps matching TRBD1 (5 bases). The source of this sequence is a human donor in good health (CMV status not recorded). Some clones in this sample may be carry-over from other donors' samples. The sequenced material came from PBMCs. CDR3 sequence (DNA): TGTGCCAGCAGTTACTTCAATCGACAGAATGAAAAACTGTTTTTT. It encodes CASSYFNRQNEKLFF.